Shown below are 3 T cell receptor beta chains from a single sample sequenced in a study of vaccination effects on CD4 cells after COVID-19. Antigen-specific CD4+ T cells were expanded with viral peptide pools in the ViraFEST assay before sequencing. It was after around eleven days of culture that CD4+ T cells were isolated. The vaccine recipients had no prior SARS-CoV-2 infection, with negative nucleocapsid antibodies. No antigen has been identified for these receptors. Only in-frame clones appear in the TCRdb table, and some are missing; sequencing was by immunoSEQ multiplex PCR. In the table there are 70,000 to 75,000 clones, approximately 79% of which are singletons. The sequencing here drew on CD4+ T cells from PBMCs cultured with HCoV-OC43 spike peptides, taken before COVID-19 vaccination. Subset denoted: HCoV-OC43 spike overlapping peptide pool stimulation. The source of these receptors is a human donor who received a COVID-19 vaccine.

This chain links TRBV6-6 with TRBJ1-2, with D possibly being TRBD1 (5 bases). Trimming stripped 7 bases from V and 4 bases from J, with 13 bases between. CDR1 and CDR2 from the germline V gene are MNHNY and SVGAGI (reference sequence). CDR3 length equals 13 residues. This CDR3 is CASTGSGTYGYTF. CDR3 nucleotides: TGTGCCAGCACGGGGTCAGGGACCTATGGCTACACCTTC.

The rearrangement links TRBV12-3 or TRBV12-4 to TRBJ1-1; D is ambiguous. V was clipped by 2 bases and J by 6 bases, with 10 bases between them. CDR3 length: 13 amino acids. CDR3 in amino acids: CASSLSGIPEAFF. The CDR3 region has the DNA TGTGCCAGCAGTTTATCCGGGATCCCTGAAGCTTTCTTT.

The count of this clone is one. CDR3 sequence (DNA): TGTGCCAGCAGCACTTTTATGAACACTGAAGCTTTCTTT. Translating it yields CASSTFMNTEAFF. The chain combines TRBV6-6 with TRBJ1-1; no clear D. Germline V gives CDR1 MNHNY, CDR2 SVGAGI (reference sequence). The CDR3 contains 13 residues. V shed 6 bases and J shed 0 bases, with 8 bases lying between them.